One and the same sample provided the 20 T cell receptor beta chains below, sequenced in a study of CD8 T cells in Susac syndrome. It was with random hexamers that about 0.45 to 1 ug RNA was reverse transcribed. Each CDR3 protein is one row after TCRdb ran MiXCR on the immunoSEQ multiplex PCR reads. This sample yields 55,000 to 75,000 distinct CDR3 sequences, of which roughly 93% are seen a single time; about 0.14% belongs to the top ten. Sequencing input: CD4+ T cells from PBMCs. The receptors come from a human donor with Susac syndrome.

The chain recombines TRBV18 with TRBJ1-6, with D possibly matching TRBD1 (5 bases). The germline CDR1 and CDR2 sequences are KGHSH and LQKENI. The CDR3 consists of 17 residues. V lost 1 base and J 5 bases, leaving 15 bases between the germline ends. The CDR3 nucleotides are TGTGCCAGCTCACCACTTAGGGGCCGAGACCATAATTCACCCCTCCACTTT. Translating gives CASSPLRGRDHNSPLHF.

V and J are TRBV28 and TRBJ2-1, with D perhaps TRBD1 or TRBD2 (5 bases each). Germline assignment: CDR1 MDHEN and CDR2 SYDVKM. Trimming shortened V by 8 bases and J by 5 bases, and 16 bases separated the two germline ends. This CDR3 has 14 residues. CDR3 protein: CASWGSGLNNEQFF. CDR3 DNA sequence: TGTGCCAGCTGGGGGTCCGGACTCAACAATGAGCAGTTCTTC. The whole variable domain, remainder taken from reference TRBV28 and TRBJ2-1, is DVKVTQSSRYLVKRTGEKVFLECVQDMDHENMFWYRQDPGLGLRLIYFSYDVKMKEKGDIPEGYSVSREKKERFSLILESASTNQTSMYLCASWGSGLNNEQFFGPGTRLTVL.

This clonotype came up once. The genes are TRBV28 and TRBJ2-7, with a weak D call TRBD2 (5 bases). Germline V CDR1 and CDR2: MDHEN, SYDVKM. Deletions cut 7 bases from V and 5 bases from J, with 15 bases between. CDR3 length: 13 amino acids. The CDR3 DNA sequence: TGTGCCAGCAACTTAAATAGCGAGAACGAGCAGTACTTC. The encoded protein is CASNLNSENEQYF.

The chain employs TRBV4-2 and TRBJ2-4; D is unclear. This CDR3 contains 13 residues. CDR1 is LGHNA, CDR2 YNFKEQ, per germline. V gave up 0 bases and J gave up 4 bases, with 4 bases separating them. CDR3 region: CASSQDAKNIQYF. For the CDR3, the DNA is TGTGCCAGCAGCCAAGATGCGAAAAACATTCAGTACTTC.

This CDR3 reads CASSSSASPGTDTQYF. The CDR3 DNA sequence: TGTGCCAGCAGTTCCAGCGCCTCTCCAGGAACAGATACGCAGTATTTT. This rearrangement joins TRBV28 to TRBJ2-3; unclear D gene. V was shortened by 4 bases and J by 3 bases, with 17 bases between the two germline ends. This CDR3 spans 16 amino acids. Germline CDR1 MDHEN, CDR2 SYDVKM.

The chain couples TRBV30 to TRBJ2-7; 9 bases are a match to TRBD1. V lost 3 bases to trimming and J lost 3 bases; unmatched junction nucleotides: 12. The V gene's germline CDR1 is GTSNPN and CDR2 SVGIG (reference sequence). The CDR3 is 16 residues long. CDR3 residues: CAWSGWGQGLDYEQYF. CDR3 sequence (DNA): TGTGCCTGGAGCGGATGGGGACAGGGACTGGACTACGAGCAGTACTTC.

V gene TRBV19 combines with J gene TRBJ1-1; 9 positions agree with TRBD1. Germline V lookup: CDR1 LNHDA, CDR2 SQIVND (reference sequence). V lost 10 bases and J lost 0; bases outside the gene matches: 15. This CDR3 contains 17 residues. CDR3 region: CATSTPGQGLMNTEAFF. DNA for the CDR3: TGTGCCACCAGTACCCCCGGACAGGGGCTCATGAACACTGAAGCTTTCTTT.

The J gene is TRBJ1-2, the V gene TRBV4-1; 8 bases match TRBD1. Germline V CDR1 and CDR2: MGHRA, YSYEKL. V was clipped by 3 bases and J by 7 bases; unmatched bases: 4. CDR3 size: 13 residues. CDR3 residues: CASSHDDRGGYTF. The CDR3 coding sequence is TGCGCCAGCAGCCACGATGACAGGGGTGGCTACACCTTC.

The gene calls are TRBV7-2 and TRBJ1-1; D might be TRBD1 (5 bases). V was clipped by 4 bases and J by 7 bases, with 16 bases between them. The germline V gene encodes CDR1 SGHTA and CDR2 FQGNSA. This CDR3 comprises 14 residues. The CDR3 reads CASSSAGAYGEAFF. CDR3 sequence (DNA): TGTGCCAGCAGCTCCGCTGGGGCCTACGGTGAAGCTTTCTTT. Full variable domain (remainder filled in from reference TRBV7-2 and TRBJ1-1): GAGVSQSPSNKVTEKGKDVELRCDPISGHTALYWYRQSLGQGLEFLIYFQGNSAPDKSGLPSDRFSAERTGGSVSTLTIQRTQQEDSAVYLCASSSAGAYGEAFFGQGTRLTVV.

The V call is TRBV12-3 or TRBV12-4, the J call TRBJ2-6; D unclear. The germline V and J ends were trimmed by 5 bases and 2 bases, with 13 bases remaining between them. The length of the CDR3 is 16 residues. The CDR3 protein is CASSPRRIAGANVLTF. DNA of the CDR3: TGTGCCAGCAGTCCGAGACGGATAGCTGGGGCCAACGTCCTGACTTTC.

The chain couples TRBV5-1 to TRBJ2-3; the D gene is possibly TRBD1 (5 bases). V shed 0 bases and J shed 5 bases, with 16 bases lying between them. Looked up from germline, CDR1 is SGHRS and CDR2 is YFSETQ. The CDR3 contains 16 residues. CDR3 protein: CASSLGPGFRGDTQYF. The CDR3 nucleotides are TGCGCCAGCAGCTTGGGGCCGGGCTTTAGGGGAGATACGCAGTATTTT.

This sequence joins TRBV9 and TRBJ2-3, with D possibly TRBD1 on 6 matching bases. V lost 2 bases and J 0 bases, leaving 13 bases between the germline ends. Per germline, CDR1 SGDLS and CDR2 YYNGEE. The CDR3 extends over 16 amino acids. The chain's CDR3 is CASSVGGPMSTDTQYF. DNA for the CDR3: TGTGCCAGCAGCGTTGGGGGCCCGATGAGCACAGATACGCAGTATTTT.

V usage is TRBV20-1 and J usage is TRBJ2-1; D remains ambiguous. Germline loops: CDR1 DFQATT, CDR2 SNEGSKA (reference sequence). Trimming stripped 3 bases from V and 4 bases from J, with 19 bases between. This CDR3 contains 16 residues. The CDR3 DNA follows: TGCAGTGCTAGTCCATCGATTAGTCCCGGGTACAATGAGCAGTTCTTC. Protein product: CSASPSISPGYNEQFF.

The chain links TRBV5-1 to TRBJ1-3; D is undetermined. From germline, CDR1 is SGHRS and CDR2 YFSETQ. The CDR3 is made up of 16 amino acids. V gave up 2 bases and J gave up 0 bases, with 12 bases separating them. The CDR3 sequence: CASSLQPSGSGNTIYF. The CDR3 nucleotides are TGCGCCAGCAGCTTACAGCCTTCCGGCTCTGGAAACACCATATATTTT.

This rearrangement joins TRBV7-2 to TRBJ2-5; 8 bases fit TRBD2. Per germline, CDR1 SGHTA and CDR2 FQGNSA. The junction had 10 bases not matched to a gene; V was cut back by 3 bases and J by 7 bases. The CDR3 spans 15 residues. In DNA, the CDR3 is TGTGCCAGCAGCTTGGAGCGGGGGACAACCGTGACCCAGTACTTC. Its translation is CASSLERGTTVTQYF.

Of note for this clonotype: Germline is not matched at one junction end, which may reflect a read error. The rearrangement links TRBV7-9 to TRBJ1-5; D perhaps matches TRBD1 (6 bases). The CDR3 length is 12 residues. CDR1 and CDR2 (germline): SEHNR, FQNEAQ (reference sequence). The CDR3 DNA is TGTGCCAGCAGCCCGGGGGGCGGCCGGGGCTATTTT. Its translation is CASSPGGGRGYF.

The genes are TRBV20-1 and TRBJ2-3; a weak D match, TRBD2 (6 bases). The CDR3 consists of 14 residues. V was cut by 3 bases and J by 1 base, with 11 bases left in between. Germline lookup yields CDR1 DFQATT and CDR2 SNEGSKA (reference sequence). CDR3 sequence: CSARVPGGTDTQYF. Here the CDR3 DNA reads TGCAGTGCTAGGGTCCCGGGGGGCACAGATACGCAGTATTTT.

This rearrangement joins TRBV24-1 to TRBJ2-5; tentative D call: TRBD2 (5 bases). With 5 bases removed from V and 5 bases from J, the gap between germline ends came to 11 bases. Germline values: CDR1 KGHDR, CDR2 SFDVKD. CDR3 size: 13 residues. CDR3 sequence (DNA): TGTGCCACCAGTGGAGGGTCGGGCGAGACCCAGTACTTC. Translating gives CATSGGSGETQYF.

The rearrangement uses TRBV19 and TRBJ1-5; D is unresolved. In germline, CDR1 is LNHDA, CDR2 SQIVND (reference sequence). The CDR3 runs 14 residues. The V gene lost 2 bases and the J gene lost 7 bases, with 12 bases spanning the gap. This chain's CDR3 is CASSINFREQPQHF. In DNA form, the CDR3 reads TGTGCCAGTAGTATAAATTTCCGGGAGCAGCCCCAGCATTTT.

The V gene is TRBV27, the J gene TRBJ2-7; 10 nucleotides line up with TRBD1. The V segment lost 6 bases and the J segment 2 bases; nucleotides outside the gene matches: 10. This CDR3 has 16 residues. The germline gives CDR1 MNHEY, CDR2 SMNVEV (reference sequence). CDR3 sequence reads: CASSFDPGTGAYEQYF. The CDR3 coding sequence is TGTGCCAGCAGCTTTGACCCCGGGACAGGGGCCTACGAGCAGTACTTC.